This TCR beta chain was retrieved from a study of CD8 T cells in ankylosing spondylitis. TCRdb analysed the 5' RACE reads with MiXCR anew, one entry per CDR3 protein. The sample lists 250,000 or so distinct CDR3 sequences, over 9.5% occurring once. Trimming removed 5 bases at V and 0 bases at J, with 14 bases between. Germline V lookup: CDR1 GTSNPN, CDR2 SVGIG (reference sequence). The CDR3 covers 15 residues. This clonotype was recorded at least ten times. Sample: blood, either unsorted or a sorted T cell fraction (not recorded which). The receptor was derived from a male donor with ankylosing spondylitis or in good health (not recorded which). The genes are TRBV30 and TRBJ1-5; the D is unclear. CDR3 in DNA: TGTGCCTGGGGACCTGGGGATTTTAGCAATCAGCCCCAGCATTTT. Translation: CAWGPGDFSNQPQHF.